The 31 T cell receptor beta chains below all came from one sample that was sequenced in a study of T-cell reconstitution after alpha-beta-depleted transplantation in children (dated by TCRdb to 2015 to 2016). Interpreted using the paper, the treatment or condition label stands for: allogeneic hematopoietic cell transplantation with graft depleted of TCRalphabeta T cells and CD19 B cells. Library preparation used PCR. The instrument was an Illumina HiSeq 2500. TCR libraries were prepared with molecular barcoding, using unique molecular identifiers to normalize TCRbeta repertoire quantification. TCRdb reworked the public reads: Q25 trimming with fastp, MiXCR clone assembly, productive beta chains retained. Rows are unified per CDR3 protein, each entry keeping the most common DNA and genes. In this sample the table shows around 490,000 distinct CDR3 sequences, 10% to 12% of which occur a single time. The top ten clones comprise 11% to 15% of the sample.

The sample was PBMCs, mostly from graft donor cells, taken 180 days after TCRalphabeta/CD19-depleted stem cell transplant. The receptors here all came from a female patient younger than 10 who had a stem cell transplant for aplastic anemia, so the T cells may come from the graft donor.

This clonotype was picked up a small number of times. The chain carries TRBV13 and TRBJ2-3; no firm D call. Germline loops: CDR1 PRHDT, CDR2 FYEKMQ (reference sequence). This CDR3 has 12 amino acids. V was trimmed by 9 bases and J by 5 bases, leaving 12 bases between them. This CDR3 reads CASLARGDTQYF. CDR3 coding DNA: TGTGCCAGTCTCGCCCGAGGAGATACGCAGTATTTT.

The chain is built from TRBV7-8 and TRBJ1-2, with no clear D. V was shortened by 2 bases and J by 8 bases, with 15 bases between the two germline ends. CDR1 and CDR2 (germline): SGHVS, FQNEAQ. This CDR3 has 14 amino acids. CDR3 in amino acids: CASSLRAETYGYTF. The CDR3 nucleotides read TGTGCCAGCAGCTTAAGAGCAGAAACTTACGGCTACACCTTC.

The chain carries TRBV7-3 and TRBJ2-7; a possible D gene is TRBD1 (6 bases). The CDR3 is 15 amino acids. CDR1 SGHTA and CDR2 FQGTGA come from the germline V gene. The V end was cut by 8 bases, the J end by 4 bases, with 21 bases between. CDR3 region: CASQKEPGQLYEQYF. In DNA, the CDR3 is TGTGCCAGCCAAAAGGAGCCGGGACAACTTTACGAGCAGTACTTC.

The V gene is TRBV2, the J gene TRBJ1-4; D ambiguous. Trimming cost V 6 bases and J 3 bases, with 11 bases left between them. In germline, CDR1 is SNHLY, CDR2 FYNNEI. The CDR3 is 14 amino acids. The CDR3 DNA sequence: TGTGCCAGCAGGGGAGGACGTCCTAATGAAAAACTGTTTTTT. Amino acid sequence: CASRGGRPNEKLFF. The complete variable domain, with remaining parts taken from reference TRBV2 and TRBJ1-4, reads EPEVTQTPSHQVTQMGQEVILRCVPISNHLYFYWYRQILGQKVEFLVSFYNNEISEKSEIFDDQFSVERPDGSNFTLKIRSTKLEDSAMYFCASRGGRPNEKLFFGSGTQLSVL.

This clonotype was counted only a few times. CDR3 in amino acids: CASSSPSGRVTDTQYF. CDR3 coding DNA: TGTGCCAGCAGCTCTCCTAGCGGGAGGGTCACAGATACGCAGTATTTT. This chain uses TRBV7-2 with TRBJ2-3, with 12 bases aligning to TRBD2. Germline V lookup: CDR1 SGHTA, CDR2 FQGNSA. Trimming took 4 bases from V and 2 from J; bases not matched to a gene: 4. The CDR3 totals 16 residues.

This chain connects TRBV30 to TRBJ2-4, with TRBD2 matching over 9 bases. Germline CDR1 and CDR2: GTSNPN and SVGIG (reference sequence). The CDR3 length is 18 residues. The CDR3 DNA reads as TGTGGGATGGGGCGGCTAGCGGGAATGGGGCTAGCCAAAAACATTCAGTACTTC. Its protein product is CGMGRLAGMGLAKNIQYF. Drawing the rest from reference TRBV30 and TRBJ2-4, the complete variable domain is SQTIHQWPATLVQPVGSPLSLECTVEGTSNPNLYWYRQAAGRGLQLLFYSVGIGQISSEVPQNLSASRPQDRQFILSSKKLLLSDSGFYLCGMGRLAGMGLAKNIQYFGAGTRLSVL.

V is TRBV20-1 and J is TRBJ2-2; 8 bases agree with TRBD1. There are 16 residues in the CDR3. V lost 2 bases to trimming and J lost 6 bases; unmatched junction nucleotides: 11. Germline V gives CDR1 DFQATT, CDR2 SNEGSKA (reference sequence). The CDR3 loop reads CSARRAGGGAAGELFF. For the CDR3, the DNA is TGCAGTGCTAGAAGAGCAGGGGGCGGAGCGGCCGGGGAGCTGTTTTTT.

The CDR3 DNA follows: TGTGCCAGCAGCCCTAGCCCAGTAGGTTCGGGAAACACCATATATTTT. Amino acids: CASSPSPVGSGNTIYF. The chain joins TRBV28 to TRBJ1-3; D remains ambiguous. The CDR3 is 16 residues long. Germline loops: CDR1 MDHEN, CDR2 SYDVKM. V was clipped by 6 bases and J by 4 bases, with 19 bases between them. Combining the CDR3 with reference TRBV28 and TRBJ1-3 gives the whole variable domain DVKVTQSSRYLVKRTGEKVFLECVQDMDHENMFWYRQDPGLGLRLIYFSYDVKMKEKGDIPEGYSVSREKKERFSLILESASTNQTSMYLCASSPSPVGSGNTIYFGEGSWLTVV.

CDR3 DNA sequence: TGTGCCAGCAGTTCCGGGGACAATCAGCCCCAGCATTTT. It yields the protein CASSSGDNQPQHF. The V gene is TRBV12-3 or TRBV12-4, the J gene TRBJ1-5; D gene uncertain. The CDR3 contains 13 residues. The ends were cut back, 4 bases at V and 3 bases at J, with 7 bases in the middle.

This clonotype was picked up a small number of times. The V and J genes are TRBV12-3 or TRBV12-4 and TRBJ2-2; 8 bases fit TRBD1. The CDR3 has 15 amino acids. Unmatched junction bases numbered 5, after V lost 6 bases and J lost 2 bases. The CDR3: CASSKDRVNTGELFF. CDR3 in DNA: TGTGCCAGCAGCAAGGACAGGGTCAACACCGGGGAGCTGTTTTTT.

This clonotype occurred a few times. The chain combines TRBV7-2 with TRBJ2-7; D gene unclear. Germline assignment: CDR1 SGHTA and CDR2 FQGNSA. The V gene lost 5 bases and the J gene lost 2 bases, with 13 bases spanning the gap. There are 14 residues in the CDR3. The CDR3 DNA follows: TGTGCCAGCAGCCCATATGGCCCTACCTACGAGCAGTACGTC. Translating gives CASSPYGPTYEQYV.

J is TRBJ1-1 and V is TRBV27, with TRBD1 identical over 10 bases. V gave up 6 bases and J gave up 4 bases; unmatched junction bases: 5. Per the germline V gene, CDR1 is MNHEY and CDR2 is SMNVEV (reference sequence). This CDR3 has 14 residues. The CDR3 loop is CASRMDRGGTEAFF. DNA for the CDR3: TGTGCCAGCAGGATGGACAGGGGGGGCACTGAAGCTTTCTTT.

This chain links TRBV7-2 with TRBJ2-1; TRBD2 matches at 12 bases. Germline lookup yields CDR1 SGHTA and CDR2 FQGNSA. Trimming removed 5 bases from V and 6 bases from J; junction bases left unmatched: 5. The CDR3 is 15 amino acids. In nucleotides, the CDR3 is TGTGCCAGCAGCCCGACTAGCGGGAGTGGCAATGAGCAGTTCTTC. Protein: CASSPTSGSGNEQFF.

This clonotype was seen only a few times. The V and J genes are TRBV20-1 and TRBJ1-4; D possibly corresponds to TRBD1 (6 bases). From germline, CDR1 is DFQATT and CDR2 SNEGSKA (reference sequence). This CDR3 comprises 14 residues. V gave up 6 bases and J gave up 6 bases, with 17 bases separating them. The CDR3 DNA is TGCAGTGCAAGACCGCAGGGGCCCGATGAAAAACTGTTTTTT. Translating it yields CSARPQGPDEKLFF.

V and J are TRBV12-3 or TRBV12-4 and TRBJ1-4; D may be TRBD1 (6 bases). The CDR3 is made up of 18 amino acids. With 5 bases removed from V and 0 bases from J, the gap between germline ends came to 19 bases. Here the CDR3 DNA reads TGTGCCAGCAGTACTCACAGGGCACTTGCCTCAACTAATGAAAAACTGTTTTTT. It is translated as CASSTHRALASTNEKLFF.

The V call is TRBV10-3, the J call TRBJ1-1, with D possibly TRBD1 on 5 matching bases. The CDR3 consists of 14 residues. Germline loops: CDR1 ENHRY, CDR2 SYGVKD. The ends were cut back, 5 bases at V and 5 bases at J, with 15 bases in the middle. Written as DNA, the CDR3 is TGTGCCATCAGTTCGACAGCGGCGTGGACTGAAGCTTTCTTT. It is translated as CAISSTAAWTEAFF.

V usage is TRBV2 and J usage is TRBJ1-4; 7 positions match TRBD1. The germline V gene has CDR1 SNHLY and CDR2 FYNNEI. CDR3 length equals 18 residues. Trimming removed 8 bases from V and 0 bases from J; junction bases left unmatched: 15. The CDR3 region is CASEGQAPHSATNEKLFF. CDR3 nucleotides: TGTGCCAGCGAAGGACAGGCCCCACATTCTGCAACTAATGAAAAACTGTTTTTT.

The V call is TRBV6-1, the J call TRBJ1-1; weak D call: TRBD1 (6 bases). V was pared by 6 bases and J by 0 bases, with 14 bases between. The CDR3 is 15 residues long. Germline loops: CDR1 MNHNS, CDR2 SASEGT. The CDR3 DNA follows: TGTGCCAGCAGACCCGGACAGCATATGAACACTGAAGCTTTCTTT. Protein sequence: CASRPGQHMNTEAFF.

This clonotype was counted ten times or more. This chain joins TRBV7-9 and TRBJ2-5; 10 nucleotides align to TRBD1. CDR1 and CDR2 (germline): SEHNR, FQNEAQ (reference sequence). With 6 bases clipped from V and 6 bases from J, the junction kept 7 bases outside the gene matches. The CDR3 totals 14 residues. CDR3 in DNA: TGTGCCAGCAGGGATGACAGGGGGCCGAAGACCCAGTACTTC. It codes for CASRDDRGPKTQYF.

This clonotype occurred many times. The chain uses TRBV20-1 and TRBJ2-3; D is tentatively TRBD1 or TRBD2 (5 bases each). Per the germline V gene, CDR1 is DFQATT and CDR2 is SNEGSKA (reference sequence). V shed 6 bases and J shed 8 bases, with 12 bases lying between them. CDR3 length: 11 amino acids. CDR3 sequence reads: CSAWDPGTQYF. The DNA of the CDR3 is TGCAGTGCCTGGGACCCCGGTACGCAGTATTTT.

The V call is TRBV20-1, the J call TRBJ1-1; D gene uncertain. Germline CDR1 reads DFQATT; CDR2 reads SNEGSKA (reference sequence). Trimming stripped 2 bases from V and 1 base from J, with 5 bases between. The CDR3 is made up of 12 amino acids. CDR3 region: CSARPGNTEAFF. The CDR3 DNA reads as TGCAGTGCTAGACCGGGGAACACTGAAGCTTTCTTT.

The chain recombines TRBV6-2 or TRBV6-3 with TRBJ1-5; the D is unclear. CDR3 length equals 14 residues. Germline CDR1 MNHEY, CDR2 SVGEGT. Trimming cost V 6 bases and J 6 bases, with 15 bases left between them. The CDR3 DNA sequence: TGTGCCAGCAGCTACGCATTCCCCGGTCAGCCCCAGCATTTT. It translates to CASSYAFPGQPQHF.

The chain couples TRBV18 to TRBJ2-1; 9 nucleotides align to TRBD1. Trimming at V came to 2 bases and at J to 7 bases, leaving 6 bases not matched to a gene. The CDR3 has 15 residues. Germline V gene lookup returns CDR1 KGHSH and CDR2 LQKENI. For the CDR3, the DNA is TGTGCCAGCTCACCAGAGGGACAGGGTCGGAATGAGCAGTTCTTC. This encodes CASSPEGQGRNEQFF.

This clonotype has at least ten counts. The chain employs TRBV12-3 or TRBV12-4 and TRBJ1-2; D not resolved. V shed 3 bases and J shed 5 bases, with 7 bases lying between them. The CDR3 runs to 12 residues. In nucleotides, the CDR3 is TGTGCCAGCAGTTTTGCCGGGTATGGCTACACCTTC. Translation: CASSFAGYGYTF.

This clonotype was found a few times. The chain carries TRBV15 and TRBJ1-1; D might be TRBD1 (6 bases). The CDR3 has 15 residues. V lost 0 bases, J lost 1 base, and 9 bases lay in between. Germline CDR1 LNHNV, CDR2 YYDKDF (reference sequence). CDR3 amino acids: CATSRDRGANTEAFF. The CDR3 DNA sequence: TGTGCCACCAGCAGAGATCGGGGGGCGAACACTGAAGCTTTCTTT.

The table lists this clonotype with a few counts. The chain has TRBV15 and TRBJ1-5; 8 bases are shared with TRBD1. This CDR3 has 13 residues. After removal of 5 bases from V and 6 bases from J, the junction contained 3 bases not matched to a gene. Germline V gene sequence: CDR1 LNHNV, CDR2 YYDKDF (reference sequence). The CDR3 protein is CATSQGAGQPQHF. CDR3 bases: TGTGCCACCAGCCAGGGGGCGGGTCAGCCCCAGCATTTT.

This clonotype was counted at least ten times. The chain joins TRBV14 to TRBJ2-2, with 15 bases matching TRBD2. Germline V gives CDR1 SGHDN, CDR2 FVKESK. CDR3 length: 23 residues. Losses at the gene ends were 0 bases for V and 4 bases for J; bases not matched to a gene: 18. The CDR3 loop is CASSQDSTGRGLAGGPGTGELFF. The CDR3, as DNA: TGTGCCAGCAGCCAAGATAGTACGGGCCGCGGACTAGCGGGAGGGCCGGGCACCGGGGAGCTGTTTTTT. Complete variable domain (other parts from reference TRBV14 and TRBJ2-2): EAGVTQFPSHSVIEKGQTVTLRCDPISGHDNLYWYRRVMGKEIKFLLHFVKESKQDESGMPNNRFLAERTGGTYSTLKVQPAELEDSGVYFCASSQDSTGRGLAGGPGTGELFFGEGSRLTVL.

This clonotype was seen more than once but under ten times. The chain uses TRBV4-3 and TRBJ1-1; tentatively, D is TRBD1 (5 bases). The CDR3 covers 15 residues. The germline gives CDR1 LGHNA, CDR2 YSLEER. V gave up 4 bases and J gave up 3 bases, with 15 bases separating them. CDR3 amino acids: CASSPVGTAYTEAFF. The CDR3 region has the DNA TGCGCCAGCAGCCCAGTGGGGACCGCTTACACTGAAGCTTTCTTT.

This clonotype appeared a few times. The chain uses TRBV20-1 and TRBJ2-1; either TRBD1 or TRBD2 may supply D (5 bases each). V gave up 2 bases and J gave up 2 bases, with 13 bases separating them. Per germline, CDR1 DFQATT and CDR2 SNEGSKA (reference sequence). This CDR3 has 15 amino acids. The CDR3 nucleotides are TGCAGTGCTAGACGAGGGGCGTATACCTACAATGAGCAGTTCTTC. Residues: CSARRGAYTYNEQFF.

This clonotype has only a few counts. The chain uses TRBV18 and TRBJ1-1; D gene uncertain. The germline V gene has CDR1 KGHSH and CDR2 LQKENI. The CDR3 covers 13 residues. Trimming left V 1 base short and J 1 base short, with 4 bases between. The CDR3 protein is CASSPLRNTEAFF. CDR3 DNA: TGTGCCAGCTCACCACTGAGGAACACTGAAGCTTTCTTT.

The chain joins TRBV29-1 to TRBJ1-5, with D perhaps TRBD1 (5 bases). Looked up from germline, CDR1 is SQVTM and CDR2 is ANQGSEA. Trimming cost V 4 bases and J 4 bases, with 17 bases left between them. The CDR3 spans 15 residues. CDR3 bases: TGCAGCGTTGTAGAGGGGAGGTCCCCAAATCAGCCCCAGCATTTT. Protein sequence: CSVVEGRSPNQPQHF. Full variable domain (rest looked up from reference TRBV29-1 and TRBJ1-5): SAVISQKPSRDICQRGTSLTIQCQVDSQVTMMFWYRQQPGQSLTLIATANQGSEATYESGFVIDKFPISRPNLTFSTLTVSNMSPEDSSIYLCSVVEGRSPNQPQHFGDGTRLSIL.